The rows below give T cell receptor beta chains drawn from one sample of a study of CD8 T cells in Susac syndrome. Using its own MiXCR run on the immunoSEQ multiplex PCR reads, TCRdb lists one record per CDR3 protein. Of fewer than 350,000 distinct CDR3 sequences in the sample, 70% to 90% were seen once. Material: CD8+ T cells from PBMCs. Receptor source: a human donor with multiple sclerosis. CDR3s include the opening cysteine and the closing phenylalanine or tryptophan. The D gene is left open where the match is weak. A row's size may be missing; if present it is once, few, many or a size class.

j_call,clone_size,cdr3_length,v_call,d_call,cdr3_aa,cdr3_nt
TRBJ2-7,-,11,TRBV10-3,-,CAISEVYEQYF,TGTGCCATCAGTGAAGTGTACGAGCAGTACTTC
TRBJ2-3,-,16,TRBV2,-,CASSERWALGTDTQYF,TGTGCCAGCAGTGAGCGGTGGGCCTTAGGGACAGATACGCAGTATTTT
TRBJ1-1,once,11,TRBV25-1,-,CASSEGLEAFF,TGTGCCAGCAGTGAGGGACTAGAAGCTTTCTTT
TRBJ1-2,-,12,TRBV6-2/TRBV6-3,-,CASSYGDGGYTF,TGTGCCAGCAGTTACGGCGATGGCGGCTACACCTTC
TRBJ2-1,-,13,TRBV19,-,CASSILSDNEQFF,TGTGCCAGTAGTATCCTCTCCGACAATGAGCAGTTCTTC
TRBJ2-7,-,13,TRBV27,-,CASSLFGAYEQYF,TGTGCCAGCAGTTTATTTGGGGCCTACGAGCAGTACTTC
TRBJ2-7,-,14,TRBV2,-,CASSEGGTSDEQYF,TGTGCCAGCAGTGAAGGGGGGACCTCGGACGAGCAGTACTTC
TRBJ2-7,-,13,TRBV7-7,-,CASSLKGSYEQYF,TGTGCTAGCAGCTTAAAGGGTTCCTACGAGCAGTACTTC
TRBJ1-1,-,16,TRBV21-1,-,CASSNGQGAGYTEAFF,TGTGCCAGCAGCAATGGACAGGGGGCAGGGTACACTGAAGCTTTCTTT
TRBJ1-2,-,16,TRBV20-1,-,CSAVSKERTFNYGYTF,TGCAGTGCGGTATCGAAGGAGCGGACGTTTAACTATGGCTACACCTTC
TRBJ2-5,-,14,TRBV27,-,CASSFIGSGETQYF,TGTGCCAGCAGTTTTATAGGGTCCGGGGAGACCCAGTACTTC
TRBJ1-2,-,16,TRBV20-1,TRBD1,CSARKKGQGAYYGYTF,TGCAGTGCTAGAAAAAAGGGACAGGGGGCTTACTATGGCTACACCTTC
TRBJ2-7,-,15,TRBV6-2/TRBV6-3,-,CASSYSEGVYYEQYF,TGTGCCAGCAGTTACTCGGAGGGAGTCTACTACGAGCAGTACTTC
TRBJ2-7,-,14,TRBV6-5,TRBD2,CASRMGLAGGEQYF,TGTGCCAGCAGGATGGGACTAGCGGGAGGAGAGCAGTACTTC
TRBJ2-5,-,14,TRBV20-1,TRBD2,CSASPGLAGETQYF,TGCAGTGCCTCCCCGGGACTAGCAGGAGAGACCCAGTACTTC
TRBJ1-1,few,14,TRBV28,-,CASSSHLMNTEAFF,TGTGCCAGCAGTTCGCATCTTATGAACACTGAAGCTTTCTTT
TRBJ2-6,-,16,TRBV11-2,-,CATSGVSRLGANVLTF,TGTGCCACCAGTGGGGTCAGCAGGCTGGGGGCCAACGTCCTGACTTTC
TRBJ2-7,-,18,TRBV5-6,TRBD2,CASSPVPGLAGGGHEQYF,TGTGCCAGCAGCCCCGTCCCGGGACTAGCGGGAGGAGGGCACGAGCAGTACTTC
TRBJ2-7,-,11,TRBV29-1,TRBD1,CSVSDRGEQYF,TGCAGCGTGTCTGACAGGGGCGAGCAGTACTTC
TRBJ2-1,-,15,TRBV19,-,CASSIKAGAYNEQFF,TGTGCCAGTAGTATCAAAGCGGGTGCCTACAATGAGCAGTTCTTC
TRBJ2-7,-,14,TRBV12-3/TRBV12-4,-,CASSTQANRYEQYF,TGTGCCAGCAGTACTCAGGCAAACCGGTACGAGCAGTACTTC
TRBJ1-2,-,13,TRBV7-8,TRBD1,CASSSTGNYGYTF,TGTGCCAGCAGCTCGACAGGGAACTATGGCTACACCTTC
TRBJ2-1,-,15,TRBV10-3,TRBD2,CATGLAGSGGNEQFF,TGTGCCACGGGACTAGCGGGTTCTGGGGGGAATGAGCAGTTCTTC
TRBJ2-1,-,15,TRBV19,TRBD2,CASSIGWTSGNEQFF,TGTGCCAGTAGTATAGGTTGGACTAGCGGCAATGAGCAGTTCTTC
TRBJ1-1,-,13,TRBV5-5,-,CASRPDRDTEAFF,TGTGCCAGCAGGCCGGACCGAGACACTGAAGCTTTCTTT
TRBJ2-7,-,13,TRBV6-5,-,CASGEGWSGEQYF,TGTGCCAGTGGAGAGGGGTGGAGCGGCGAGCAGTACTTC
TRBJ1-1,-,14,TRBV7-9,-,CASSGGLMNTEAFF,TGTGCCAGCAGCGGGGGACTGATGAACACTGAAGCTTTCTTT
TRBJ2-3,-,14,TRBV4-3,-,CASSQGRSTDTQYF,TGCGCCAGCAGCCAGGGCCGGAGCACAGATACGCAGTATTTT
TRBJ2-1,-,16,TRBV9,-,CASSVGGTVPYNEQFF,TGTGCCAGCAGCGTAGGCGGGACAGTCCCCTACAATGAGCAGTTCTTC
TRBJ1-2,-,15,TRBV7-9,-,CASSQDAAGWDGYTF,TGTGCCAGCAGCCAAGATGCGGCAGGATGGGATGGCTACACCTTC
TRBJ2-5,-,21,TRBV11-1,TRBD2,CASSTWGNALAGGGWQETQYF,TGTGCCAGCAGCACATGGGGTAATGCGCTAGCGGGAGGAGGATGGCAAGAGACCCAGTACTTC
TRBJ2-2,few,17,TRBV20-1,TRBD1,CSARPYRGGGGTGELFF,TGCAGTGCTAGACCTTACAGGGGCGGAGGTGGCACCGGGGAGCTGTTTTTT
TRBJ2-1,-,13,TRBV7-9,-,CASSPWTPRGQFF,TGTGCCAGCAGCCCGTGGACTCCCCGAGGGCAGTTCTTC
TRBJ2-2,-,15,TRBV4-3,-,CASSQEGGWTGELFF,TGCGCCAGCAGCCAAGAAGGGGGTTGGACCGGGGAGCTGTTTTTT
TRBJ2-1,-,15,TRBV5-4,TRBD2,CASSLVGLGDNEQFF,TGTGCCAGCAGCTTGGTGGGACTAGGAGACAATGAGCAGTTCTTC
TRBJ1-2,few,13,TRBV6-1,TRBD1,CASSDRAFYGYTF,TGTGCCAGCAGCGACAGGGCGTTCTATGGCTACACCTTC
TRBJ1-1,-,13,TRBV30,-,CAWSTGWGTEAFF,TGTGCCTGGAGCACAGGGTGGGGGACTGAAGCTTTCTTT
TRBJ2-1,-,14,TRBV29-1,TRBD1,CSVAGQVSYNEQFF,TGCAGCGTTGCGGGACAGGTCTCCTACAATGAGCAGTTCTTC
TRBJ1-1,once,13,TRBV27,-,CASSLRDNTEVFF,TGTGCCAGCAGTTTGAGGGATAACACTGAAGTTTTCTTT
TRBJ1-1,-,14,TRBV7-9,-,CASRNSGGNTEAFF,TGTGCCAGCAGAAACAGCGGAGGGAACACTGAAGCTTTCTTT
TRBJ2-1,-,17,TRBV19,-,CASSPYLGGLSYNEQFF,TGTGCCAGTAGTCCCTATCTGGGCGGGCTCTCCTACAATGAGCAGTTCTTC
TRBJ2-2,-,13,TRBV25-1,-,CASDDWIEGELFF,TGTGCCAGCGACGACTGGATCGAGGGGGAGCTGTTTTTT
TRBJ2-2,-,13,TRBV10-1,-,CASSATGTGELFF,TGCGCCAGCAGTGCTACAGGGACCGGGGAGCTGTTTTTT
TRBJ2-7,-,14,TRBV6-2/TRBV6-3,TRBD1,CASSSSDRIYEQYF,TGTGCCAGCAGTTCGTCGGACAGGATCTACGAGCAGTACTTC
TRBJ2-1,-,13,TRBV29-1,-,CSVEARRYNEQFF,TGCAGCGTTGAGGCCAGGAGATACAATGAGCAGTTCTTC
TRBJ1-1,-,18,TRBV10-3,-,CAISETPDSSPMNTEAFF,TGTGCCATCAGTGAGACCCCCGACAGCTCACCCATGAACACTGAAGCTTTCTTT
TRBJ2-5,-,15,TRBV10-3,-,CAISESLAGQETQYF,TGTGCCATCAGTGAGTCCCTCGCGGGTCAAGAGACCCAGTACTTC
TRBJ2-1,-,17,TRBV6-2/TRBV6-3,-,CASSYSNEAVYYNEQFF,TGTGCCAGCAGTTACTCAAACGAGGCGGTGTACTACAATGAGCAGTTCTTC
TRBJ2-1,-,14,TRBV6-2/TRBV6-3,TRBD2,CASVRDPGGDEQFF,TGTGCCAGCGTCCGCGATCCGGGAGGCGATGAGCAGTTCTTC
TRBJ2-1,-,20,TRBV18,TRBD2,CASSPPVTSGRSYGVDEQFF,TGTGCCAGCTCACCACCCGTAACTAGCGGGAGGTCTTATGGAGTCGATGAGCAGTTCTTC
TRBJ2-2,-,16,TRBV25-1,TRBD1,CASSEHGQETTGELFF,TGTGCCAGCAGTGAGCATGGACAGGAGACCACCGGGGAGCTGTTTTTT
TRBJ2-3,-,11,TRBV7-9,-,CASSWRDTQYF,TGTGCCAGCAGCTGGCGGGATACGCAGTATTTT
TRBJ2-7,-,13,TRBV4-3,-,CASSLWMAYEQYF,TGCGCCAGCAGTCTCTGGATGGCCTACGAGCAGTACTTC